This T cell receptor beta chain comes out of a study of blood T cell repertoires in COVID-19. Across the study: COVID-19 samples from acute and convalescent phases originated in the United States, Italy and Spain. The analysed material was cDNA or gDNA that came from T cells, B-cell-depleted T cells, or PBMCs.

Measured with immunoSEQ multiplex PCR; TCRdb has only the in-frame clones, and not every one. The data show nearly 50,000 clones, with 85% to 90% seen just once and about 2.8% held by the top ten. V was pared by 7 bases and J by 9 bases, with 18 bases between. CDR3 length: 13 residues. Germline CDR1 SNHLY, CDR2 FYNNEI. The source is a woman older than 75 with COVID-19, enrolled during active disease. The sample consisted of peripheral blood. This chain uses TRBV2 with TRBJ1-2; perhaps TRBD1 as D (5 bases). This CDR3 is CASIPRETGRYTF. CDR3 nucleotide sequence: TGTGCCAGCATCCCCAGGGAAACGGGTCGCTACACCTTC. Drawing the rest from reference TRBV2 and TRBJ1-2, the complete variable domain is EPEVTQTPSHQVTQMGQEVILRCVPISNHLYFYWYRQILGQKVEFLVSFYNNEISEKSEIFDDQFSVERPDGSNFTLKIRSTKLEDSAMYFCASIPRETGRYTFGSGTRLTVV.